Listed below are T cell receptor beta chains from one sample, sequenced in a study of blood T cell repertoires in COVID-19. The protocol was immunoSEQ multiplex PCR, while the TCRdb copy is restricted to in-frame clones and leaves out a portion. Of fewer than 90,000 clones detected, 70% to 90% appear once; the ten largest clones hold approximately 2%. Sequencing input: peripheral blood. All receptors come from a woman of 80 years or more with active or convalescent COVID-19. Both conserved end residues are part of each CDR3. The order of the fields is CDR3 DNA, CDR3 protein, D gene, V gene, J gene. The D gene is left open where the match is weak.

TGTGCCAGCAGTTTATTTGCCAGGGGCTACAATCAGCCCCAGCATTTT	CASSLFARGYNQPQHF	NA	TRBV27	TRBJ1-5
TGTGCCAGCAGTTTAGATGGAACAGGAGCTACGCAGTATTTT	CASSLDGTGATQYF	NA	TRBV28	TRBJ2-3
TGCGCCAGCAGTGAGTGGGGGCTTGGGACCGGGGAGCTGTTTTTT	CASSEWGLGTGELFF	NA	TRBV10-1	TRBJ2-2
TGTGCCAGCAGCCCAACTAGCGGCCAAGAGACCCAGTACTTC	CASSPTSGQETQYF	TRBD2	TRBV11-2	TRBJ2-5
TGTGCCAGCTCACCAAGGGGCGTTGGGACAGATACGCAGTATTTT	CASSPRGVGTDTQYF	NA	TRBV18	TRBJ2-3
TGTGCCAGCAGCAGCGGGGGGGCCGGAGAGACCCAGTACTTC	CASSSGGAGETQYF	TRBD2	TRBV5-4	TRBJ2-5
TGCGCCAGCAGTCCAAGGAAAGGACAGGGTCGCCGTGAAGCTTTCTTT	CASSPRKGQGRREAFF	TRBD1	TRBV23-1	TRBJ1-1
TGTGCCAGTAGTATGAATCAGGGGGCCCCGTCCGAGCAGTACTTC	CASSMNQGAPSEQYF	TRBD1	TRBV19	TRBJ2-7
TGTGCCACCGGGCTGGGGGCCGGAGGAGAGACCCAGTACTTC	CATGLGAGGETQYF	NA	TRBV10-3	TRBJ2-5
TGCGCCAGCAGCCAAAGACAGGGGCCCCCTAATTCACCCCTCCACTTT	CASSQRQGPPNSPLHF	TRBD1	TRBV4-3	TRBJ1-6
TGTGCCAGCAGCTTGGGGGACAGAAACTATGGCTACACCTTC	CASSLGDRNYGYTF	TRBD1	TRBV5-6	TRBJ1-2
TGTGCCACCAGTGATCCCGGACAGGGAAGCACAGATACGCAGTATTTT	CATSDPGQGSTDTQYF	TRBD1	TRBV24-1	TRBJ2-3
TGTGCCAGCTCACCAAACGGGGACAGCCATGAAGCTTTCTTT	CASSPNGDSHEAFF	TRBD1	TRBV18	TRBJ1-1
TGTGCCAGCAGTTACTCGGGCAGGGTTCACTATGGCTACACCTTC	CASSYSGRVHYGYTF	NA	TRBV6-5	TRBJ1-2